This passage covers 2 T cell receptor beta chains from one sample sequenced in a study of blood T cell repertoires in COVID-19. Only in-frame clones appear in the TCRdb table, and some are missing; sequencing was by immunoSEQ multiplex PCR. The table has around 370,000 clones, around 86% seen once; the top ten hold about 6.9%. Sequencing was performed on peripheral blood. These receptors were taken from a woman between 45 and 65 years old with COVID-19, enrolled during active disease.

The rearrangement uses TRBV14 and TRBJ2-5; 13 nucleotides agree with TRBD2. CDR3 length equals 18 residues. Germline-derived CDR1 and CDR2 are SGHDN and FVKESK. Losses at the gene ends were 4 bases for V and 7 bases for J; bases not matched to a gene: 15. The CDR3 loop reads CASSPRHGLAGDKGTQYF. CDR3 bases: TGTGCCAGCAGCCCACGCCACGGACTAGCGGGAGATAAAGGGACCCAGTACTTC.

V gene TRBV5-1 combines with J gene TRBJ2-7; tentative D call: TRBD1 (6 bases). The CDR3 spans 14 residues. Germline V CDR1 and CDR2: SGHRS, YFSETQ. V lost 3 bases and J 6 bases, leaving 16 bases between the germline ends. CDR3: CASSYLQGLGEQYF. The CDR3 DNA sequence: TGCGCCAGCAGCTACTTACAGGGTCTGGGCGAGCAGTACTTC.